This TCR beta chain stems from a study of CD8 T cells in Susac syndrome. Study-wide findings and caveats: The relatively small number of individuals in the TCR sequencing and HLA analysis was acknowledged by the study.

A note on this clonotype: What it binds is unknown.

Healthy donors, matched for age and sex, constituted the control group. Reverse transcription of roughly 0.5 to 1 ug RNA was performed with random hexamers. A multiplex approach, immunoSEQ multiplex PCR, amplified TCR beta CDR3 across 54 Vbeta and 13 Jbeta. MiXCR, run by TCRdb on the immunoSEQ multiplex PCR reads, gives a single entry per CDR3 protein. The table records approximately 120,000 distinct CDR3 sequences, over 85% of them present only once. From germline, CDR1 is SGHRS and CDR2 YFSETQ. This CDR3 contains 14 residues. V lost 6 bases to trimming and J lost 3 bases, with 15 bases between them.

Sequenced input: CD4+ T cells from PBMCs. The source of this sequence is a human donor in good health. The chain combines TRBV5-1 with TRBJ1-1; no reliable D call. CDR3 in amino acids: CASTSQLADTEAFF. CDR3 nucleotide sequence: TGCGCCAGCACGTCACAATTGGCGGACACTGAAGCTTTCTTT.